Each of the 29 T cell receptor beta chains below was sequenced from the same sample in a study of PD-L1 blockade in urothelial cancer. Method: immunoSEQ multiplex PCR; TCRdb's copy keeps in-frame clones and lacks some. The sample lists roughly 74,000 clones; around 90% were seen once. This specimen was PBMCs, taken around atezolizumab (anti-PD-L1) treatment. These receptor sequences come from an older woman with urothelial cancer.

J is TRBJ2-7 and V is TRBV9, with 7 bases that match TRBD2. The CDR3 is made up of 14 amino acids. Per the germline V gene, CDR1 is SGDLS and CDR2 is YYNGEE. V gave up 0 bases and J gave up 2 bases; unmatched junction bases: 2. The CDR3 protein is CASSVESGAYEQYF. In DNA form, the CDR3 reads TGTGCCAGCAGCGTAGAAAGCGGGGCCTACGAGCAGTACTTC.

The CDR3 nucleotides are TGCGCCAGCAGCTTGGCAGGGACAGGGGGGACCGAGCAGTACTTC. Protein: CASSLAGTGGTEQYF. The chain joins TRBV5-1 to TRBJ2-7; 11 bases are a match to TRBD1. The CDR3 totals 15 residues. J gave up 6 bases and V 0 bases, and 5 bases lay outside the gene matches. Per the germline V gene, CDR1 is SGHRS and CDR2 is YFSETQ.

There are a few counts of this clone. The chain uses TRBV7-2 and TRBJ2-3; D is possibly TRBD1 (6 bases). In germline, CDR1 is SGHTA, CDR2 FQGNSA. V lost 5 bases and J lost 7, with 13 bases in between. The CDR3 contains 13 residues. The CDR3 is CASSRDTVNTQYF. DNA for the CDR3: TGTGCCAGCAGCCGGGACACGGTAAATACGCAGTATTTT.

The chain is built from TRBV27 and TRBJ1-5; tentative D call: TRBD1 (6 bases). This CDR3 is 14 amino acids long. V shed 3 bases and J shed 11 bases, with 17 bases lying between them. Germline V gene data show CDR1 as MNHEY and CDR2 as SMNVEV (reference sequence). The CDR3 bases are TGTGCCAGCAGTTTGGTTGGGGGGGCAGGGACCCAGCATTTT. Translating it yields CASSLVGGAGTQHF.

The rearrangement joins TRBV4-2 to TRBJ1-1; TRBD1 agrees at 8 bases. CDR1 is LGHNA and CDR2 is YNFKEQ in the germline V gene. CDR3 length: 15 amino acids. V gave up 3 bases and J gave up 3 bases; unmatched junction bases: 6. The CDR3 DNA reads TGTGCCAGCAGCCAGGAAACGACAGGGGACACTGAAGCTTTCTTT. It yields the protein CASSQETTGDTEAFF.

The genes are TRBV4-2 and TRBJ2-2; 10 bases map to TRBD2. Looked up from germline, CDR1 is LGHNA and CDR2 is YNFKEQ. This CDR3 has 18 amino acids. J gave up 1 base and V 0 bases, and 5 bases lay outside the gene matches. The CDR3 sequence: CASSQDEIAGGNTGELFF. The CDR3, as DNA: TGTGCCAGCAGCCAAGATGAGATAGCGGGGGGGAACACCGGGGAGCTGTTTTTT.

V usage is TRBV11-2 and J usage is TRBJ2-5, with TRBD2 matching 11 bases. V shed 2 bases and J 5 bases; nucleotides not matched to a gene: 7. The germline CDR1 and CDR2 sequences are SGHAT and FQNNGV. This CDR3 is built from 16 residues. The CDR3 loop reads CASSLYIAGGHETQYF. In DNA, the CDR3 is TGTGCCAGCAGCTTATATATAGCGGGGGGGCATGAGACCCAGTACTTC.

The chain employs TRBV2 and TRBJ2-1, with D uncertain. The CDR3 contains 17 residues. V gave up 1 base and J gave up 0 bases, with 13 bases separating them. CDR1 SNHLY and CDR2 FYNNEI come from the germline V gene. In DNA, the CDR3 is TGTGCCAGCAGTGAAGTGGTGGCGGCGCCCTCCTACAATGAGCAGTTCTTC. Translation: CASSEVVAAPSYNEQFF.

The chain is built from TRBV13 and TRBJ1-2, with D possibly being TRBD1 (5 bases). This CDR3 is 16 amino acids long. V shed 3 bases and J shed 0 bases, with 14 bases lying between them. From germline, CDR1 is PRHDT and CDR2 FYEKMQ (reference sequence). The CDR3 sequence: CASSFKGAQANYGYTF. CDR3 coding DNA: TGTGCCAGCAGCTTTAAAGGGGCCCAAGCTAACTATGGCTACACCTTC.

This clone was recorded only once. CDR3 bases: TGTGCCAGCTCAAACTCCAGGGGAAACTACGAGCAGTACTTC. It yields the protein CASSNSRGNYEQYF. This chain connects TRBV18 to TRBJ2-7; a weak D match, TRBD1 (6 bases). Germline-derived CDR1 and CDR2 are KGHSH and LQKENI. V lost 5 bases and J 3 bases, leaving 14 bases between the germline ends. The CDR3 covers 14 residues.

The genes are TRBV10-3 and TRBJ2-3, with TRBD2 matching over 7 bases. With V trimmed by 3 bases and J by 2 bases, 8 bases remained unmatched. This CDR3 contains 16 residues. Germline V lookup: CDR1 ENHRY, CDR2 SYGVKD. The CDR3 DNA reads TGTGCCATCAGTGACCCCCTAGCGGAGCACACAGATACGCAGTATTTT. Amino acids: CAISDPLAEHTDTQYF.

The chain links TRBV19 to TRBJ1-1, with TRBD1 as a possible D gene (5 bases). There are 15 residues in the CDR3. Germline loops: CDR1 LNHDA, CDR2 SQIVND (reference sequence). V lost 7 bases and J lost 0, with 15 bases in between. The CDR3 region has the DNA TGTGCCAGTACCCCGGGGGGGGGAATGAACACTGAAGCTTTCTTT. Translated: CASTPGGGMNTEAFF.

V usage is TRBV19 and J usage is TRBJ1-5, with a possible D match to TRBD1 (6 bases). Germline V gives CDR1 LNHDA, CDR2 SQIVND (reference sequence). Trimming removed 3 bases from V and 5 bases from J, with 20 bases in between. This CDR3 spans 17 amino acids. The CDR3 is CASSIIRSGAKDQPQHF. The CDR3 coding sequence is TGTGCCAGTAGTATCATCCGATCAGGGGCCAAAGATCAGCCCCAGCATTTT.

This chain links TRBV10-3 with TRBJ2-7; 9 bases line up with TRBD2. This CDR3 is built from 16 residues. Looked up from germline, CDR1 is ENHRY and CDR2 is SYGVKD. The ends lost 3 bases at V and 1 base at J; junction bases unmatched: 7. CDR3 nucleotides: TGTGCCATCAGTGAACCGGGTAGCGGGGGATCCTACGAGCAGTACTTC. Protein: CAISEPGSGGSYEQYF.

This chain links TRBV5-6 with TRBJ1-3, with a possible D match to TRBD1 (5 bases). CDR1 and CDR2 from the germline V gene are SGHDT and YYEEEE. Trimming stripped 0 bases from V and 3 bases from J, with 7 bases between. The CDR3 is made up of 14 amino acids. Written as DNA, the CDR3 is TGTGCCAGCAGCTTGGTAGGGGTTGGAAACACCATATATTTT. It yields the protein CASSLVGVGNTIYF.

The J gene is TRBJ2-1, the V gene TRBV2; TRBD2 agrees at 13 bases. V lost 6 bases and J lost 0; bases outside the gene matches: 14. The CDR3 is made up of 20 amino acids. CDR1 is SNHLY, CDR2 FYNNEI, per germline. The CDR3 bases are TGTGCCAGCAGATCCTTACTAGCGGGGGGGAACATGAGCTCCTACAATGAGCAGTTCTTC. It translates to CASRSLLAGGNMSSYNEQFF.

The V gene is TRBV13, the J gene TRBJ2-7; 8 bases map to TRBD1. The germline gives CDR1 PRHDT, CDR2 FYEKMQ (reference sequence). The CDR3 contains 17 residues. Losses at the gene ends were 1 base for V and 2 bases for J; bases not matched to a gene: 10. The CDR3 nucleotides read TGTGCCAGCAGCTTAGAGGGACCCGGGACAGGACCCTACGAGCAGTACTTC. Its protein is CASSLEGPGTGPYEQYF.

This chain links TRBV5-1 with TRBJ2-6; D perhaps matches TRBD1 (5 bases). The CDR3 length is 14 residues. CDR1 and CDR2 (germline): SGHRS, YFSETQ. Trimming removed 1 base at V and 14 bases at J, with 16 bases between. The CDR3 is CASSLLDTRYFLTF. The CDR3 DNA reads as TGCGCCAGCAGCTTGCTGGACACGCGCTACTTCCTGACTTTC.

A note on this clone: This same CDR3 is encoded by further DNA sequences in the sample. The DNA of the CDR3 is TGCAGCGCAAGGGACAGCAACTACGAGCAGTACTTC. Translating gives CSARDSNYEQYF. The J gene is TRBJ2-7, the V gene TRBV29-1, with TRBD1 matching over 7 bases. Germline trimming cut 7 bases from V and 3 bases from J; bases unmatched to any gene: 6. The CDR3 is 12 amino acids. Germline values: CDR1 SQVTM, CDR2 ANQGSEA.

The V call is TRBV29-1, the J call TRBJ1-4; 8 nucleotides align to TRBD1. V gave up 3 bases and J gave up 4 bases; unmatched junction bases: 4. The CDR3 has 14 amino acids. Germline V CDR1 and CDR2: SQVTM, ANQGSEA. DNA for the CDR3: TGCAGCGTTGACACAGGGGGGATTAATGAAAAACTGTTTTTT. The encoded protein is CSVDTGGINEKLFF.

CDR3 sequence: CSVGSGTGTTDTQYF. Here the CDR3 DNA reads TGCAGCGTTGGCTCCGGGACAGGGACAACAGATACGCAGTATTTT. J is TRBJ2-3 and V is TRBV29-1; 9 bases fit TRBD1. CDR1 is SQVTM and CDR2 is ANQGSEA in the germline V gene. Unmatched junction bases numbered 8, after V lost 4 bases and J lost 3 bases. The CDR3 is 15 amino acids.

The chain joins TRBV30 to TRBJ1-5; TRBD1 aligns across 7 bases. Germline trimming cut 2 bases from V and 2 bases from J; bases unmatched to any gene: 6. The V gene's germline CDR1 is GTSNPN and CDR2 SVGIG (reference sequence). The CDR3 runs 15 residues. The CDR3 coding sequence is TGTGCCTGGAGTTTAGGGGGCGCGGGCAATCAGCCCCAGCATTTT. Encoded protein: CAWSLGGAGNQPQHF.

The V gene is TRBV18, the J gene TRBJ1-2; 7 nucleotides match TRBD1. This CDR3 has 16 residues. The J segment lost 4 bases and the V segment lost 0 bases, leaving 8 bases of the junction unmatched. Germline CDR1 and CDR2: KGHSH and LQKENI. CDR3 coding DNA: TGTGCCAGCTCACCACCATCTACAGGGGCTCTCTATGGCTACACCTTC. It is translated as CASSPPSTGALYGYTF.

This clone appeared once. This chain joins TRBV5-1 and TRBJ2-5; D ambiguous. The CDR3 sequence is 15 residues long. Germline CDR1 reads SGHRS; CDR2 reads YFSETQ. V gave up 0 bases and J gave up 1 base, with 10 bases separating them. CDR3 sequence reads: CASSLGSVLQETQYF. CDR3 sequence (DNA): TGCGCCAGCAGCTTGGGTTCGGTACTCCAAGAGACCCAGTACTTC.

The V call is TRBV28, the J call TRBJ2-5, with 9 bases fitting TRBD1. The J segment lost 2 bases and the V segment lost 10 bases, leaving 11 bases of the junction unmatched. Germline CDR1 is MDHEN and CDR2 is SYDVKM. The CDR3 is made up of 15 amino acids. CDR3 coding DNA: TGTGCCACCGGCGAAGGAGGACAGGGGCAAGAGACCCAGTACTTC. Its translation: CATGEGGQGQETQYF.

V gene TRBV7-8 combines with J gene TRBJ2-1; weak D call: TRBD2 (6 bases). Germline V gene sequence: CDR1 SGHVS, CDR2 FQNEAQ. The CDR3 extends over 14 amino acids. V lost 4 bases and J 7 bases, leaving 14 bases between the germline ends. CDR3 in DNA: TGTGCCAGCAGCTGGTTAGCGGAGGTGAATGAGCAGTTCTTC. The encoded protein is CASSWLAEVNEQFF.

The chain links TRBV2 to TRBJ2-2; no definite D call. Trimming took 7 bases from V and 2 from J, leaving 11 bases between them. CDR1 and CDR2 (germline): SNHLY, FYNNEI. The length of the CDR3 is 14 residues. The CDR3 is CASKSGANTGELFF. The CDR3 region has the DNA TGTGCCAGCAAGTCAGGTGCCAACACCGGGGAGCTGTTTTTT.

CDR3 DNA sequence: TGCGCCAGCAGCACGACCGGGACTAGCGGTCAAGAGACCCAGTACTTC. It encodes CASSTTGTSGQETQYF. The chain joins TRBV5-1 to TRBJ2-5; 11 bases map to TRBD2. Germline V lookup: CDR1 SGHRS, CDR2 YFSETQ. The CDR3 has 16 residues. V dropped 4 bases and J dropped 2; count of bases not matched to a gene: 7. Together with reference TRBV5-1 and TRBJ2-5, the CDR3 gives the full variable domain: KAGVTQTPRYLIKTRGQQVTLSCSPISGHRSVSWYQQTPGQGLQFLFEYFSETQRNKGNFPGRFSGRQFSNSRSEMNVSTLELGDSALYLCASSTTGTSGQETQYFGPGTRLLVL.

The J gene is TRBJ2-7, the V gene TRBV2, with 7 bases lining up with TRBD1. The CDR3 contains 15 residues. Germline loops: CDR1 SNHLY, CDR2 FYNNEI. J was trimmed by 3 bases and V by 6 bases; bases with no gene match: 11. The CDR3 sequence is CASSRWKGGIYEQYF. The CDR3 nucleotides read TGTGCCAGCAGCCGATGGAAAGGGGGCATCTACGAGCAGTACTTC.